One sample yielded the 14 T cell receptor beta chains listed below, sequenced in a study of shared clonotypes between healthy human individuals. TCRdb keeps only in-frame clones here, not all; method: immunoSEQ multiplex PCR. This table holds some 1.5 million clones, approximately 98% found once. Sequencing was carried out using naive CD4+ T cells sorted from blood. The sample's subset: CD45RA+ positively selected. The receptors were gathered from a man aged 25-45 years in good health.

The gene calls are TRBV11-2 and TRBJ2-4, with unresolved D. The CDR3 has 13 residues. V lost 11 bases, J lost 0 bases, and 11 bases lay in between. Germline V gene data show CDR1 as SGHAT and CDR2 as FQNNGV. The CDR3 loop reads CASRQLAKNIQYF. CDR3 DNA sequence: TGTGCCTCCAGGCAGCTAGCCAAAAACATTCAGTACTTC.

The V gene is TRBV7-2, the J gene TRBJ2-5, with TRBD2 identical over 9 bases. The DNA end is a closer match to TRBJ2-7, so the J assignment may be wrong. CDR1 is SGHTA, CDR2 FQGNSA, per germline. The CDR3 length is 15 residues. The chain's CDR3 is CASTHSLAGTYEQYF. In nucleotides, the CDR3 is TGTGCCAGCACCCATAGCCTAGCGGGAACCTACGAGCAGTACTTC.

This chain joins TRBV6-1 and TRBJ1-5, with D unclear. With 10 bases removed from V and 2 bases from J, the gap between germline ends came to 18 bases. Germline V CDR1 and CDR2: MNHNS, SASEGT. CDR3 length equals 15 residues. The CDR3 is CATTGPFKGNQPQHF. CDR3 DNA sequence: TGTGCCACTACGGGTCCATTCAAGGGCAATCAGCCCCAGCATTTT.

The DNA for the CDR3 is TGTGCCCGGTTCGGACAGGGGGACTATGGCTACACCTTC. Translated: CARFGQGDYGYTF. The rearrangement joins TRBV30 to TRBJ1-2; TRBD1 matches 10 bases. CDR3 length: 13 amino acids. Germline V gene sequence: CDR1 GTSNPN, CDR2 SVGIG (reference sequence). Unmatched junction bases numbered 6, after V lost 8 bases and J lost 3 bases.

The chain recombines TRBV9 with TRBJ2-7; D gene unclear. The CDR3 consists of 14 residues. Trimming pared 0 bases from V and 2 bases from J, leaving 9 bases between. Per the germline V gene, CDR1 is SGDLS and CDR2 is YYNGEE. This CDR3 reads CASSVASIPYEQYF. CDR3 sequence (DNA): TGTGCCAGCAGCGTAGCCTCCATCCCCTACGAGCAGTACTTC. Supplemented by reference TRBV9 and TRBJ2-7, the full variable domain reads DSGVTQTPKHLITATGQRVTLRCSPRSGDLSVYWYQQSLDQGLQFLIQYYNGEERAKGNILERFSAQQFPDLHSELNLSSLELGDSALYFCASSVASIPYEQYFGPGTRLTVT.

The chain couples TRBV28 to TRBJ1-2; TRBD1 agrees at 11 bases. The V gene's germline CDR1 is MDHEN and CDR2 SYDVKM. With V trimmed by 4 bases and J by 6 bases, 7 bases remained unmatched. The CDR3 consists of 15 residues. CDR3 DNA sequence: TGTGCCAGCAGTTCCGCCGGGACAGGGGGGAATGGCTACACCTTC. Protein: CASSSAGTGGNGYTF.

The CDR3 loop is CASSEQGREKLFF. CDR3 DNA sequence: TGTGCCAGCTCTGAACAGGGGCGTGAAAAACTGTTTTTT. The rearrangement uses TRBV5-5 and TRBJ1-4; 7 bases match TRBD1. The germline V gene encodes CDR1 SGHKS and CDR2 YYEKEE (reference sequence). Losses at the gene ends were 7 bases for V and 7 bases for J; bases not matched to a gene: 7. The length of the CDR3 is 13 residues.

The CDR3 spells CASKVFYGEAKAFF. CDR3 nucleotides: TGTGCCAGCAAAGTTTTTTATGGTGAGGCGAAAGCTTTCTTT. This chain links TRBV6-4 with TRBJ1-1; D is unclear. Germline V lookup: CDR1 MRHNA, CDR2 SNTAGT. V was trimmed by 7 bases and J by 9 bases, leaving 21 bases between them. The CDR3 runs 14 residues.

CDR3 DNA: TGCAGTGCTACCGAAAGCGAGACCCAGTACTTC. Translating gives CSATESETQYF. The chain is built from TRBV20-1 and TRBJ2-5; the D is unclear. The CDR3 length is 11 residues. The ends were cut back, 4 bases at V and 5 bases at J, with 8 bases in the middle. CDR1 is DFQATT, CDR2 SNEGSKA, per germline (reference sequence).

This chain connects TRBV6-5 to TRBJ1-1; the D is unclear. Per the germline V gene, CDR1 is MNHEY and CDR2 is SVGAGI. CDR3 length: 14 residues. V lost 3 bases to trimming and J lost 3 bases, with 11 bases between them. Here the CDR3 reads CASSYLPADTEAFF. In DNA, the CDR3 is TGTGCCAGCAGTTATCTTCCTGCAGACACTGAAGCTTTCTTT.

The chain joins TRBV6-1 to TRBJ2-3; 7 bases match TRBD2. Germline V gene data show CDR1 as MNHNS and CDR2 as SASEGT. With V trimmed by 6 bases and J by 0 bases, 6 bases remained unmatched. The CDR3 covers 15 residues. The CDR3 nucleotides are TGTGCCAGCAGCCCTCTAGCGGCTAGCACAGATACGCAGTATTTT. Residues: CASSPLAASTDTQYF.

The chain couples TRBV25-1 to TRBJ1-5; no clear D gene. The CDR3 runs to 16 residues. With 3 bases removed from V and 4 bases from J, the gap between germline ends came to 16 bases. Germline CDR1 is MGHDK and CDR2 is SYGVNS. Written as DNA, the CDR3 is TGTGCCAGCAGTGAGGCATTGGGAGGAGCAAATCAGCCCCAGCATTTT. Its protein is CASSEALGGANQPQHF. Drawing the rest from reference TRBV25-1 and TRBJ1-5, the complete variable domain is EADIYQTPRYLVIGTGKKITLECSQTMGHDKMYWYQQDPGMELHLIHYSYGVNSTEKGDLSSESTVSRIRTEHFPLTLESARPSHTSQYLCASSEALGGANQPQHFGDGTRLSIL.

The V and J genes are TRBV20-1 and TRBJ2-5, with D unclear. Germline V gene lookup returns CDR1 DFQATT and CDR2 SNEGSKA (reference sequence). The CDR3 is 11 amino acids. V was clipped by 5 bases and J by 0 bases, with 4 bases between them. The CDR3 sequence: CSAWYQETQYF. The CDR3 nucleotides are TGCAGTGCTTGGTACCAAGAGACCCAGTACTTC.

The J gene is TRBJ1-2, the V gene TRBV7-2, with TRBD1 as a possible D gene (5 bases). Germline V gives CDR1 SGHTA, CDR2 FQGNSA. This CDR3 has 16 residues. V shed 5 bases and J shed 4 bases, with 20 bases lying between them. CDR3 DNA: TGTGCCAGCAGCCGGAGGGGAGGGCAGGGTGGCTATGGCTACACCTTC. This codes for CASSRRGGQGGYGYTF.